This TCR beta chain appears in the sequencing data of a study of cytomegalovirus exposure and HLA in healthy donors. About this clone itself: Its specificity is not known. This CDR3 is also generated by other DNA sequences in the sample.

Germline assignment: CDR1 MDHEN and CDR2 SYDVKM. V lost 2 bases to trimming and J lost 3 bases, with 20 bases between them. The CDR3 is 17 amino acids. The PCR ran on 60 Vbeta and 13 Jbeta primers. Repertoires were generated with immunoSEQ multiplex PCR, while TCRdb's copy carries only in-frame clones and drops some. The sample lists about 250,000 clones; 85% to 95% were seen once. General study findings and limits: In a later analysis, DRB1 alleles had the most associated TCRs; HLA-C alleles the fewest. Solely CMV serostatus was available to characterize immune exposure.

Sequencing input: PBMCs. The sequence came from a girl aged 2 to 10 in good health and CMV-seronegative. The chain is built from TRBV28 and TRBJ2-7, with D tentatively TRBD2 (6 bases). The CDR3 loop is CASSLVRRGMGYYEQYF. CDR3 in DNA: TGTGCCAGCAGTTTAGTTAGGAGGGGAATGGGATACTACGAGCAGTACTTC.